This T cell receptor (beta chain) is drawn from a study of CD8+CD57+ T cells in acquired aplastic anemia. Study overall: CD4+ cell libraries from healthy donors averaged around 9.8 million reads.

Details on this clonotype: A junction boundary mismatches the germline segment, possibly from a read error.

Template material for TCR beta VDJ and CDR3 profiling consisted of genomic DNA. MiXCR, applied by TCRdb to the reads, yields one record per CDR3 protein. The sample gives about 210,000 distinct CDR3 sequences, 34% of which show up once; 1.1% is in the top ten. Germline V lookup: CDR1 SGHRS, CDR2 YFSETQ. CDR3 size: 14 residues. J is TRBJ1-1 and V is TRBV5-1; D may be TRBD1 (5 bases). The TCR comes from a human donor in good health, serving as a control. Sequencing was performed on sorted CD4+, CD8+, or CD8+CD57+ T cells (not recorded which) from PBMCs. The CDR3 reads CASSLSTGYTETFF. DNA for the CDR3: TGCGCCAGCAGCTTGTCCACAGGTTACACTGAAACTTTCTTT.